This T cell receptor (beta chain) appears in the sequencing data of a study of low-dose radiotherapy and immunotherapy resistance in tumors. Study details: It was 1 Gy per fraction every two weeks that Cohort 2 received, adding up to 13 Gy over 26 weeks. Each patient was administered nivolumab intravenously at 240 mg, which was a flat dose, every two weeks, along with intravenous ipilimumab at 1 mg/kg every six weeks.

This CDR3 comprises 15 residues. The germline gives CDR1 MDHEN, CDR2 SYDVKM. The J segment lost 4 bases and the V segment lost 6 bases, leaving 3 bases of the junction unmatched. The time point denotes: after trial treatment. Indicated treatment: LDRT plus nivolumab, ipilimumab, low-dose cyclophosphamide and aspirin (RACIN trial). Both TCRalpha and TCRbeta chains were reverse transcribed with V-gene-specific primers. Amplification, which lasted approximately 20 PCR cycles, used a constant-region primer and V-primer adapter to amplify TCRs. MiXCR, run by TCRdb on the reads, gives a single entry per CDR3 protein. This sample has 65,000 to 85,000 distinct CDR3 sequences, with about 17% found just once. This clonotype was seen ten or more times.

The sequence came from a male donor with prostate cancer. The sequenced sample was PBMCs, obtained after low-dose radiotherapy plus immunotherapy. The V and J genes are TRBV28 and TRBJ2-2, with 12 bases matching TRBD2. The CDR3 spells CASRAGLAGTGELFF. The DNA of the CDR3 is TGTGCCAGCAGGGCGGGACTAGCGGGCACCGGGGAGCTGTTTTTT.